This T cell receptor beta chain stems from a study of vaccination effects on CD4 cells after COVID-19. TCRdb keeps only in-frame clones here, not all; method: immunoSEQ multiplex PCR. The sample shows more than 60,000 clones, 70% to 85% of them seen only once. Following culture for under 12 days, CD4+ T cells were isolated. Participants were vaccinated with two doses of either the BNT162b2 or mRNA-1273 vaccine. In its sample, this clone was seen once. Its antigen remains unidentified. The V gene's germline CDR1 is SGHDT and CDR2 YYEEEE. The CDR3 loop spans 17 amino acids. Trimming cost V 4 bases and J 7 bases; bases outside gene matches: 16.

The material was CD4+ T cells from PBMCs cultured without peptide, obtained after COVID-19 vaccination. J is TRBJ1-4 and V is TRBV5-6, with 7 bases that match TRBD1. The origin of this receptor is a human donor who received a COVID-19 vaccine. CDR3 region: CASSMTGLGLSGEKLFF. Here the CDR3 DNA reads TGTGCCAGCAGCATGACAGGGTTGGGGTTATCCGGTGAAAAACTGTTTTTT.